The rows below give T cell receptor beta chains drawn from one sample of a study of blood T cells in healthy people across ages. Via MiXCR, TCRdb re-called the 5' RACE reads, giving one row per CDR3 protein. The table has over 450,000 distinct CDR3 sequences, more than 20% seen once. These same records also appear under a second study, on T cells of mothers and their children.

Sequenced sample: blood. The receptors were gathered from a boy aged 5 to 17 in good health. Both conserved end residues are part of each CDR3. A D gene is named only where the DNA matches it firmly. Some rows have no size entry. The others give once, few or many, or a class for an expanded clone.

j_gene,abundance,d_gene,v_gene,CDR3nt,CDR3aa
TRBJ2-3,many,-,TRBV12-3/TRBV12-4,TGTGCCAGCAGTTTATGGGGCTCTACAGATACGCAGTATTTT,CASSLWGSTDTQYF
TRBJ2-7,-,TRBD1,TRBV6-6,TGTGCCAGCACCAGAGACAGGGAATACGAGCAGTACTTC,CASTRDREYEQYF
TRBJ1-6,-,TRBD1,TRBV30,TGTGCCTGGAGCGTCCTTCCGGACAGGGGTCATTCACCCCTCCACTTT,CAWSVLPDRGHSPLHF
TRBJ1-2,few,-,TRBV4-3,TGCGCCAGCAGCCAAGATGGGATGGGACATCAGCAGGCACGGGGCTACACCTTC,CASSQDGMGHQQARGYTF
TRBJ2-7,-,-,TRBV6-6,TGTGCCAGCAGAATCGGGTTCGACTACGAGCAGTACTTC,CASRIGFDYEQYF
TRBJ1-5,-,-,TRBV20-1,TGCAGTGCTAGAGATATGGAGATTCAGCCCCAGCATTTT,CSARDMEIQPQHF
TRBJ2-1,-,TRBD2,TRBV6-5,TGTGCCAGCAGTTACTCGCGGGAGGGTACAATGGAGCAGTTCTTC,CASSYSREGTMEQFF
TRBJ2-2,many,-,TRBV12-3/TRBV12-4,TGTGCCAGCAGTTTCCAAAGGGTAACCGGGGAGCTGTTTTTT,CASSFQRVTGELFF
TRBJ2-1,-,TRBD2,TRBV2,TGTGCCAGCAAGAGAAGCGGGGGATGGAATGAGCAGTTCTTC,CASKRSGGWNEQFF
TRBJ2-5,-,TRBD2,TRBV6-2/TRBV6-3,TGTGCCAGCAGTCGCCCCGGGACTACCCAAGAGACCCAGTACTTC,CASSRPGTTQETQYF